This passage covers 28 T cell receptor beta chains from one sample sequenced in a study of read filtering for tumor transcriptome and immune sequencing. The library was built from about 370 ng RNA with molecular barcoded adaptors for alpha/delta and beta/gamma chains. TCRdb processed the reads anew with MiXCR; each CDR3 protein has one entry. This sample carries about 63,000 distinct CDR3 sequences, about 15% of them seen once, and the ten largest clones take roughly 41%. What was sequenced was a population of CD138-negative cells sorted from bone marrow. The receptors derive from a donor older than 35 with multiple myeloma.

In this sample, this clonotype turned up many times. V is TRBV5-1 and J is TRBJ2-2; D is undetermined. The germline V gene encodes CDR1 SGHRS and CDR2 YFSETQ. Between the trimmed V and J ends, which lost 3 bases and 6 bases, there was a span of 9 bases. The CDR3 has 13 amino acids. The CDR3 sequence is CASSWGTPGELFF. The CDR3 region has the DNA TGCGCCAGCAGCTGGGGAACCCCCGGGGAGCTGTTTTTT. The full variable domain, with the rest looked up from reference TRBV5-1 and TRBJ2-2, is KAGVTQTPRYLIKTRGQQVTLSCSPISGHRSVSWYQQTPGQGLQFLFEYFSETQRNKGNFPGRFSGRQFSNSRSEMNVSTLELGDSALYLCASSWGTPGELFFGEGSRLTVL.

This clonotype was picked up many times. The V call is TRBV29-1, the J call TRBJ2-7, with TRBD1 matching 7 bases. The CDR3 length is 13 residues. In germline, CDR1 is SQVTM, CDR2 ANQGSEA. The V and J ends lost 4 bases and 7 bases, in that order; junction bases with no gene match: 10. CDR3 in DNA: TGCAGCGTTGGGAAGACAGGGCTAGGGGAGCAGTACTTC. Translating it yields CSVGKTGLGEQYF.

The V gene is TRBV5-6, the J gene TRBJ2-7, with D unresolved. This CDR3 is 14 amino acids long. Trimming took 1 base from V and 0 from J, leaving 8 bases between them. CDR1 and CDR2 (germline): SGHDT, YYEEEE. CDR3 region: CASSLWRNSYEQYF. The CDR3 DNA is TGTGCCAGCAGCTTGTGGCGGAACTCCTACGAGCAGTACTTC.

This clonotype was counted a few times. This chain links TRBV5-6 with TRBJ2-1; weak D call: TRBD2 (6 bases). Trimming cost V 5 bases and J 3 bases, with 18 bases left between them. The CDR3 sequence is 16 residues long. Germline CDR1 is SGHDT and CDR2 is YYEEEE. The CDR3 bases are TGTGCCAGCAGATTCTTCGGGGGACCGATCTACAATGAGCAGTTCTTC. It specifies CASRFFGGPIYNEQFF. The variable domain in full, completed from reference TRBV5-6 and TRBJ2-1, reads DAGVTQSPTHLIKTRGQQVTLRCSPKSGHDTVSWYQQALGQGPQFIFQYYEEEERQRGNFPDRFSGHQFPNYSSELNVNALLLGDSALYLCASRFFGGPIYNEQFFGPGTRLTVL.

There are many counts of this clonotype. CDR3 sequence: CSARERGGYEQYF. As DNA, the CDR3 is TGCAGTGCTAGAGAGCGCGGGGGCTACGAGCAGTACTTC. V usage is TRBV20-1 and J usage is TRBJ2-7; 7 bases align to TRBD2. V shed 0 bases and J 3 bases; nucleotides not matched to a gene: 2. Per the germline V gene, CDR1 is DFQATT and CDR2 is SNEGSKA (reference sequence). The CDR3 totals 13 residues.

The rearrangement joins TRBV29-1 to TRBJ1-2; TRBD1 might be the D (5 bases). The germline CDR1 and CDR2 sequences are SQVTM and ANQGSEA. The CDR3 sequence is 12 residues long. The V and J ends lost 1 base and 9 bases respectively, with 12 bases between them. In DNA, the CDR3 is TGCAGCGTTGAAGGACAGCGCTACAGCTACACCTTC. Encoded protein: CSVEGQRYSYTF.

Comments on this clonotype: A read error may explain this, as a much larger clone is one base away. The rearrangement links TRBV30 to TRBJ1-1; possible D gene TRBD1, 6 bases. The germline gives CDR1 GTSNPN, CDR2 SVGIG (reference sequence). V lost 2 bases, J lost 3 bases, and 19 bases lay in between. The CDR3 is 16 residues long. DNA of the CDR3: TGTGCCTGGAGTCGGCGGACAGTTCGAGGGGACACTGAAGCTTTCTTT. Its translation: CAWSRRTVRGDTEAFF.

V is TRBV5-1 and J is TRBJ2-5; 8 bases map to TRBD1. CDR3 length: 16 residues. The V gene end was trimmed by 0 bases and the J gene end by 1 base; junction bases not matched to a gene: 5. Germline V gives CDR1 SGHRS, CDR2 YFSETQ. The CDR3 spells CASSLGDRSGQETQYF. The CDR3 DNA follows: TGCGCCAGCAGCTTGGGGGACAGGAGTGGCCAAGAGACCCAGTACTTC.

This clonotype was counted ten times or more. This CDR3 is CATSDDGMQDYGYTF. CDR3 nucleotides: TGTGCCACCAGTGACGACGGGATGCAGGACTATGGCTACACCTTC. The rearrangement uses TRBV24-1 and TRBJ1-2, with no clear D. The V and J ends lost 4 bases and 3 bases respectively, with 14 bases between them. The CDR3 spans 15 residues. From germline, CDR1 is KGHDR and CDR2 SFDVKD.

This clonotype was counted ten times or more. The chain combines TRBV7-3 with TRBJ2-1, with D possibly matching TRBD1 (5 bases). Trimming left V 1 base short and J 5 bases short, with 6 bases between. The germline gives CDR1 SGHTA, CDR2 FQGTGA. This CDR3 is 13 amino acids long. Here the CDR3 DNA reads TGTGCCAGCAGCTTAAACAGGAACAATGAGCAGTTCTTC. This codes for CASSLNRNNEQFF.

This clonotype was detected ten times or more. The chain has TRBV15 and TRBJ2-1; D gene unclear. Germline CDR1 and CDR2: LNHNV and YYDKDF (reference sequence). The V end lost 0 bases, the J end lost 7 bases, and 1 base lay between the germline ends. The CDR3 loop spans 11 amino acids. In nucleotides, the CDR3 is TGTGCCACCAGCAGAGAAAATGAGCAGTTCTTC. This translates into CATSRENEQFF.

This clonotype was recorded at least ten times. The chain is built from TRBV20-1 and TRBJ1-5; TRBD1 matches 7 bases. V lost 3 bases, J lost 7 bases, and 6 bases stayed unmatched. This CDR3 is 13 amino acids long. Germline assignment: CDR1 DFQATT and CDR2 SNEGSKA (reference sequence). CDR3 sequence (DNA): TGCAGTGCTAGCAGTCAGGGGGTCCAGCCCCAGCATTTT. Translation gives CSASSQGVQPQHF.

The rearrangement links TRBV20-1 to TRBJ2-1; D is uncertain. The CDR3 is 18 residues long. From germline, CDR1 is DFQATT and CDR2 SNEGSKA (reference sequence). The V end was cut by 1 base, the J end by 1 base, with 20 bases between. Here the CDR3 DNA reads TGCAGTGCTAGAGTGGGGATACAAGGGCTCGTGTCCTACAATGAGCAGTTCTTC. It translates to CSARVGIQGLVSYNEQFF.

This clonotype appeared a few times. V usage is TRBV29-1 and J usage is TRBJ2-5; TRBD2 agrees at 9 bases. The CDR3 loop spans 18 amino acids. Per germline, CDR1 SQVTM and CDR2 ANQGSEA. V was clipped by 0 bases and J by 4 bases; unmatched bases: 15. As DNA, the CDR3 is TGCAGCGTTGAAGATCTTGCTAGCGGGACGACGGGGGGAGAGACCCAGTACTTC. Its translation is CSVEDLASGTTGGETQYF.

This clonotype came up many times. For the CDR3, the DNA is TGTGCCAGCAGTCCCACGGCTAGTGGAAACAATGAGCAGTTCTTC. The encoded protein is CASSPTASGNNEQFF. The chain is built from TRBV27 and TRBJ2-1; no clear D. Trimming removed 5 bases from V and 5 bases from J, with 16 bases in between. Germline CDR1 is MNHEY and CDR2 is SMNVEV (reference sequence). The CDR3 covers 15 residues.

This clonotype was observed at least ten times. The CDR3 sequence: CASTPRAGLDWYQETQYF. CDR3 bases: TGCGCCAGCACGCCCCGGGCAGGCCTCGATTGGTACCAAGAGACCCAGTACTTC. The rearrangement joins TRBV5-1 to TRBJ2-5; no reliable D call. The CDR3 runs 18 residues. Trimming removed 6 bases at V and 0 bases at J, with 24 bases between. From germline, CDR1 is SGHRS and CDR2 YFSETQ.

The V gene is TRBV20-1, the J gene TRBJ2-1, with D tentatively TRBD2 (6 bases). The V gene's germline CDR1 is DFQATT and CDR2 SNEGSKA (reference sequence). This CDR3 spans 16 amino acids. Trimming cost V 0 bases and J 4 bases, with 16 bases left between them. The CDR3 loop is CSARDPSASLYNEQFF. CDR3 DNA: TGCAGTGCTAGAGACCCTAGCGCCTCACTTTACAATGAGCAGTTCTTC.

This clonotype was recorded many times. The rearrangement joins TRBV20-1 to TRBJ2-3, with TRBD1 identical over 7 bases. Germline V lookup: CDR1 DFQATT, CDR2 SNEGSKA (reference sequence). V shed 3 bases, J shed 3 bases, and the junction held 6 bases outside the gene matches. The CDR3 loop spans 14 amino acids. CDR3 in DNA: TGCAGTGCTAGGACAGGGTCTCGTACAGATACGCAGTATTTT. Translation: CSARTGSRTDTQYF.

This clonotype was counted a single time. The CDR3 DNA reads TGTGCCAGCAGCTTGGACAGCAGGGGCACAGATACGCAGTATTTT. This encodes CASSLDSRGTDTQYF. The chain joins TRBV11-3 to TRBJ2-3, with D maybe TRBD1 (6 bases). This CDR3 is 15 amino acids long. Germline V lookup: CDR1 SGHNT, CDR2 YENEEA. Deletions cut 3 bases from V and 1 base from J, with 11 bases between.

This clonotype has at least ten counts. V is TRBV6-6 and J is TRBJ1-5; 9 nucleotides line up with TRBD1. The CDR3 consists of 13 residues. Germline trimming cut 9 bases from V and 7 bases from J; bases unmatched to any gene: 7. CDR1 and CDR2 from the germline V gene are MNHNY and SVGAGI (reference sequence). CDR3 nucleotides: TGTGCCAGTGGGACAGGGACGGGGCAGCCCCAGCATTTT. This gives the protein CASGTGTGQPQHF.

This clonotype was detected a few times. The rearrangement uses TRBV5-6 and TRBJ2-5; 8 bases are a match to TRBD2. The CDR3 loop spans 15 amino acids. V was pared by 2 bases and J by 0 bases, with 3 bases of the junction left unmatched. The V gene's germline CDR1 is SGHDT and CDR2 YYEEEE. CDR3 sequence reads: CASSLAGAYQETQYF. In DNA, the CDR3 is TGTGCCAGCAGCTTAGCGGGGGCGTACCAAGAGACCCAGTACTTC.

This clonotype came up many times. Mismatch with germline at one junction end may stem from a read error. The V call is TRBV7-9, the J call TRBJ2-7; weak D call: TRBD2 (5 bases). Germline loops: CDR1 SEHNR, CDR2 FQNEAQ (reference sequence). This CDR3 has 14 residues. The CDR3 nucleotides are TGTGCCAGCAGCCTAGCCCTTGGCGGAGCGGTGCAGTACTTC. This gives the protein CASSLALGGAVQYF. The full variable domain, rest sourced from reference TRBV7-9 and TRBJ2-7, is DTGVSQNPRHKITKRGQNVTFRCDPISEHNRLYWYRQTLGQGPEFLTYFQNEAQLEKSRLLSDRFSAERPKGSFSTLEIQRTEQGDSAMYLCASSLALGGAVQYFGPGTRLTVT.

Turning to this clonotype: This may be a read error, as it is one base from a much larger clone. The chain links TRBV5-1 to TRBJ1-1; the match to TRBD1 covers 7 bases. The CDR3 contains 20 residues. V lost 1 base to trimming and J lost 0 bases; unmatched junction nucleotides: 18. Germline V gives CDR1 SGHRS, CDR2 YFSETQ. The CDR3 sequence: CASSLTHGATGLRLNTEAFF. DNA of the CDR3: TGCGCCAGCAGCTTGACACACGGCGCGACAGGGCTACGATTGAACACTGAAGCTTTCTTT.

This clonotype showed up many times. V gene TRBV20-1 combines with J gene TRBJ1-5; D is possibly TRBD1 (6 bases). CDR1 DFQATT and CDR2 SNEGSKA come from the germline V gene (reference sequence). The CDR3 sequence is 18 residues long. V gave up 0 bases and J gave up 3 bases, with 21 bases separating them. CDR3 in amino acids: CSARDRRGIDRPNQPQHF. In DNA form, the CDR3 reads TGCAGTGCTAGAGATCGAAGGGGAATAGACAGGCCCAATCAGCCCCAGCATTTT.

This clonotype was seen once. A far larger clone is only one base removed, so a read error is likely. CDR3 nucleotides: TGTGCCAGCAGCCTTGGTACTAGGGTACTAGCGGGAGGTTTAAATGAGCAGTACTTC. It encodes CASSLGTRVLAGGLNEQYF. This chain links TRBV7-2 with TRBJ2-7; the match to TRBD2 covers 12 bases. The CDR3 is 19 residues long. Germline assignment: CDR1 SGHTA and CDR2 FQGNSA. J lost 7 bases, V lost 5 bases, and 21 bases had no gene match.

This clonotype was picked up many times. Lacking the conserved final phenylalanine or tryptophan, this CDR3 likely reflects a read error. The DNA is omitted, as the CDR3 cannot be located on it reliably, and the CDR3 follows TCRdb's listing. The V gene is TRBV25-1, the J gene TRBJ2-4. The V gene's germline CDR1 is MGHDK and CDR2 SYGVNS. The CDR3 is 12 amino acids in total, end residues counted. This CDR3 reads CASSDRKTTFYR.

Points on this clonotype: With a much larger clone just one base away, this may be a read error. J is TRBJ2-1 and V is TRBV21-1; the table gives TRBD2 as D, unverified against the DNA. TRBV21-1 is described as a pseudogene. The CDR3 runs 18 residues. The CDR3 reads CASHLSGIEKSSYNEQFF. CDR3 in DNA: TGTGCCAGCCATTTGTCGGGAATAGAAAAGAGCTCCTACAATGAGCAGTTCTTC.

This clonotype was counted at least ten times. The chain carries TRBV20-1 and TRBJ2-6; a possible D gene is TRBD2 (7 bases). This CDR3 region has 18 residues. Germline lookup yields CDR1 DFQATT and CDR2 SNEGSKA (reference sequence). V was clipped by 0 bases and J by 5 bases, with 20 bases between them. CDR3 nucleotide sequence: TGCAGTGCTAGAGATCGAGGTGGGGGGGGCGATAGGGCCAACGTCCTGACTTTC. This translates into CSARDRGGGGDRANVLTF.